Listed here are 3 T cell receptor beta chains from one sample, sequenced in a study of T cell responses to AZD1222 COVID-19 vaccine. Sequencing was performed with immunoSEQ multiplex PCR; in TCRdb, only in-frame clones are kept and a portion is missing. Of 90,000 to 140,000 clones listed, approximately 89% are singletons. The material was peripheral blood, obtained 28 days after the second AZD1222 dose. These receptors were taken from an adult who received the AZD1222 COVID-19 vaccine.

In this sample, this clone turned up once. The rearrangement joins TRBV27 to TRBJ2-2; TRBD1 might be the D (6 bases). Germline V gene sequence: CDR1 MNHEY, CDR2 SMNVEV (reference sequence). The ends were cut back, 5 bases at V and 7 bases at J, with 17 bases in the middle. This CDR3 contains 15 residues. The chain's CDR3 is CASSQQGSLIGELFF. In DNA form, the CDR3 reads TGTGCCAGCAGTCAACAGGGTTCTTTAATCGGGGAGCTGTTTTTT.

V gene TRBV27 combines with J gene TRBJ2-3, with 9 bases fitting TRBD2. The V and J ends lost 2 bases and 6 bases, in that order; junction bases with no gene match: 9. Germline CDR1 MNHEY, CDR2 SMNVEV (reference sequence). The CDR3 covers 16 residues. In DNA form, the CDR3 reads TGTGCCAGCAGTTTAGGATCGGGACTAGCCTCCGATACGCAGTATTTT. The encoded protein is CASSLGSGLASDTQYF.

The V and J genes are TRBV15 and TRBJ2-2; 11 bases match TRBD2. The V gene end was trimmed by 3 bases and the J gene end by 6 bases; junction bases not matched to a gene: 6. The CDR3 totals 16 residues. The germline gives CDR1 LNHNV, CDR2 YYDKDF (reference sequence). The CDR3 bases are TGTGCCACCAGCAGCTATATAGCGGGAGGGCCCGGGGAGCTGTTTTTT. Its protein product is CATSSYIAGGPGELFF.